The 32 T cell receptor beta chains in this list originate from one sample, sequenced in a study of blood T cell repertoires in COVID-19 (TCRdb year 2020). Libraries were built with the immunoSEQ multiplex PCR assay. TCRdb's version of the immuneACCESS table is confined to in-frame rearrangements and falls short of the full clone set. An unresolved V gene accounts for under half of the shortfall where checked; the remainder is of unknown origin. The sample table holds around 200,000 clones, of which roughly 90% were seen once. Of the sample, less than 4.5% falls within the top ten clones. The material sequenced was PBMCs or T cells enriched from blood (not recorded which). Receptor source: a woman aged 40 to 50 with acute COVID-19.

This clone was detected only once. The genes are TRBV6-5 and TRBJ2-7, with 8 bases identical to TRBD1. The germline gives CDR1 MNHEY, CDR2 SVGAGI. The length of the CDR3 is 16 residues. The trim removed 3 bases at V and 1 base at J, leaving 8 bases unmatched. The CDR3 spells CASSYTLRTGSYEQYF. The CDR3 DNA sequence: TGTGCCAGCAGTTATACTCTGCGGACAGGGTCCTACGAGCAGTACTTC.

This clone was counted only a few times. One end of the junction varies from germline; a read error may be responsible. In nucleotides, the CDR3 is TGTGCCACCAGCGTTCCCCGGGGGGGCGTGGTCCGGGGAGCTGTTTTT. This translates into CATSVPRGGVVRGAVF. This chain joins TRBV15 and TRBJ2-2, with 8 bases that match TRBD2. This CDR3 is built from 16 residues. Germline V gene sequence: CDR1 LNHNV, CDR2 YYDKDF (reference sequence).

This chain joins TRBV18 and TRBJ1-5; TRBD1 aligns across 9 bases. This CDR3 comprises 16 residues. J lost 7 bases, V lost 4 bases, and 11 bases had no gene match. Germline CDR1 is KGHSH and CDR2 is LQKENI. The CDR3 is CASSRDGDRVSQPQHF. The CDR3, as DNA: TGTGCCAGCTCACGAGACGGGGACAGGGTTAGCCAGCCCCAGCATTTT.

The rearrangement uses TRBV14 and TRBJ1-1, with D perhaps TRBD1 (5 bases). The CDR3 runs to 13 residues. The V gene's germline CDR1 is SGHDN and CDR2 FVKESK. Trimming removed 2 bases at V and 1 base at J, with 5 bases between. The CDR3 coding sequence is TGTGCCAGCAGCCAAACAGGGAACACTGAAGCTTTCTTT. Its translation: CASSQTGNTEAFF.

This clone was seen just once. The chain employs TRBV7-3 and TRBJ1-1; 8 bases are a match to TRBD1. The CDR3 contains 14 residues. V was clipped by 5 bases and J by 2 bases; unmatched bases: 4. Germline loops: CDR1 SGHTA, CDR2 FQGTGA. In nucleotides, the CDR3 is TGTGCCAGCAGCCAAGACAGGGGCAACACTGAAGCTTTCTTT. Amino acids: CASSQDRGNTEAFF.

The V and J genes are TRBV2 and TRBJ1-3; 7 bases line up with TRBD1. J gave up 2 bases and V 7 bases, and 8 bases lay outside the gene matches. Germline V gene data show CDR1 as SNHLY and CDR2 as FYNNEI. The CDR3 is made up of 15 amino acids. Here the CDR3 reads CASTPGGTAGNTIYF. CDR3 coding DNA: TGTGCCAGCACTCCGGGAGGGACAGCTGGAAACACCATATATTTT.

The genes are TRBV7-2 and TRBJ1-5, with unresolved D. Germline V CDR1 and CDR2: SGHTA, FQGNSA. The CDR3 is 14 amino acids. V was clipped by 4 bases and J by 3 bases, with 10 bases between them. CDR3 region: CASSSRSFNQPQHF. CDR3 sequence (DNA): TGTGCCAGCAGCTCCCGTTCGTTCAATCAGCCCCAGCATTTT.

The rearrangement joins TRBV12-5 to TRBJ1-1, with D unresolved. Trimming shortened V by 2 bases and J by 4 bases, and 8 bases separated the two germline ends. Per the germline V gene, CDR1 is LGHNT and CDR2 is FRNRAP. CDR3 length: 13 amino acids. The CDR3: CASGLSLFTEAFF. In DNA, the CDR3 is TGTGCTAGTGGTTTGTCCCTTTTCACTGAAGCTTTCTTT.

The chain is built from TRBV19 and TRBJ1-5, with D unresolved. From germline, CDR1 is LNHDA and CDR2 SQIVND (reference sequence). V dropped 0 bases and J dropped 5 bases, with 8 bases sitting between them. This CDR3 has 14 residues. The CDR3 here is CASSIEYSDQPQHF. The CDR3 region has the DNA TGTGCCAGTAGTATAGAGTATTCAGATCAGCCCCAGCATTTT.

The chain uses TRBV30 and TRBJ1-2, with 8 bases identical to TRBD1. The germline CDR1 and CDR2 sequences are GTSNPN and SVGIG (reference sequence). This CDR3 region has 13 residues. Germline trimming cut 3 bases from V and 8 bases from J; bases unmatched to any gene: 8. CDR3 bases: TGTGCCTGGAGCCCCACAGGGGGGAGAGGCTACACCTTC. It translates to CAWSPTGGRGYTF.

The CDR3, as DNA: TGTGCCGTCGGACAGGGGGCGAACACTGAAGCTTTCTTT. This sequence encodes CAVGQGANTEAFF. V usage is TRBV10-3 and J usage is TRBJ1-1; 11 bases fit TRBD1. The CDR3 covers 13 residues. From germline, CDR1 is ENHRY and CDR2 SYGVKD. Trimming took 11 bases from V and 1 from J; bases not matched to a gene: 3.

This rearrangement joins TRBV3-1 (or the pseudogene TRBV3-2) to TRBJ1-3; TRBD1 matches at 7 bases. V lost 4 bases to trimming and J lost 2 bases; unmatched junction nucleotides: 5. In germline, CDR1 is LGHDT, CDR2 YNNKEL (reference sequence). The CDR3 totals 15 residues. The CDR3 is CASSPTTGAGNTIYF. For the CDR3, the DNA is TGTGCCAGCAGCCCCACTACAGGGGCTGGAAACACCATATATTTT.

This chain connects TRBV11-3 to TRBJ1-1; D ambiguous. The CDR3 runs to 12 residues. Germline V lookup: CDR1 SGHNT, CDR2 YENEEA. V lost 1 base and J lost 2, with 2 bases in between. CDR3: CASSLANTEAFF. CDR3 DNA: TGTGCCAGCAGCTTAGCTAACACTGAAGCTTTCTTT.

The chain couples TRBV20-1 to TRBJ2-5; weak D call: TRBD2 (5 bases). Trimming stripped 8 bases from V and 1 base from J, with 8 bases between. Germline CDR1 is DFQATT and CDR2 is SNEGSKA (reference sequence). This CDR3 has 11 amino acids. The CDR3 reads CSPRGQETQYF. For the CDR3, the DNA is TGCAGTCCACGGGGCCAAGAGACCCAGTACTTC.

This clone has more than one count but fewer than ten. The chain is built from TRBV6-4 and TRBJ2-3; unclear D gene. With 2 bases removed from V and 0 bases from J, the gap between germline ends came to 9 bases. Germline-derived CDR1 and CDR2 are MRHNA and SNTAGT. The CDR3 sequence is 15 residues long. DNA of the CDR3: TGTGCCAGCAGTGACGATGTCGGGAGCACAGATACGCAGTATTTT. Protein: CASSDDVGSTDTQYF.

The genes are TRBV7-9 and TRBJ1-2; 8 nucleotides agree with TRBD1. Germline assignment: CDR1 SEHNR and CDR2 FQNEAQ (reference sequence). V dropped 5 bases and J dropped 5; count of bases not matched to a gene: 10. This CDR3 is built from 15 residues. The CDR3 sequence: CASSPVGQGAYGYTF. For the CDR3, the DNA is TGTGCCAGCAGCCCAGTGGGGCAGGGGGCTTATGGCTACACCTTC.

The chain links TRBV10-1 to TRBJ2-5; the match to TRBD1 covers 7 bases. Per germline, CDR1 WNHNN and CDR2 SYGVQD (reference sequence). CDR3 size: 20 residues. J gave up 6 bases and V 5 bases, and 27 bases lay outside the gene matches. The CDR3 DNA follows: TGCGCCAGCAGTTTACTAACCTCAACTCCGGACAGGTTATTTAGGAAGACCCAGTACTTC. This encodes CASSLLTSTPDRLFRKTQYF.

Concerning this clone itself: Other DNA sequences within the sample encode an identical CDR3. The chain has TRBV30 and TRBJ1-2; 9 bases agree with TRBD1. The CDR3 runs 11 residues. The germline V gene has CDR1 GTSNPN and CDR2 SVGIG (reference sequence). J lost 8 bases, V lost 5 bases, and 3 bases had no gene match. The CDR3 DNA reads TGTGCCTGGGGACAGGGGAGCGGCTACACCTTC. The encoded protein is CAWGQGSGYTF.

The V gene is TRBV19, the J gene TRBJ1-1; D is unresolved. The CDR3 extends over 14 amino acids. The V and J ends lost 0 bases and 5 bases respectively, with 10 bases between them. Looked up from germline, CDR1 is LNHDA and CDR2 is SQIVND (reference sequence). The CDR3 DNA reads TGTGCCAGTAGTATAGATATGAGGGATACTGAAGCTTTCTTT. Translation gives CASSIDMRDTEAFF.

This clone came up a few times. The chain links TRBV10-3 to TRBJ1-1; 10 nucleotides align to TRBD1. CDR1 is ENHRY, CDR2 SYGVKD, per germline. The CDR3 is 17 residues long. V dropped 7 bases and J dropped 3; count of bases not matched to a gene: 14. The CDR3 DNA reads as TGTGCCATCAATGGAGGGGACAGGGGAGCATCGGACACTGAAGCTTTCTTT. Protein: CAINGGDRGASDTEAFF.

CDR3 amino acids: CASSLWPRGSNTEAFF. The CDR3 nucleotides read TGTGCCAGCAGCTTATGGCCAAGGGGGAGTAACACTGAAGCTTTCTTT. The rearrangement uses TRBV7-9 and TRBJ1-1; a weak D match, TRBD1 (6 bases). The CDR3 covers 16 residues. Deletions cut 2 bases from V and 2 bases from J, with 15 bases between. Looked up from germline, CDR1 is SEHNR and CDR2 is FQNEAQ (reference sequence). The entire variable domain, with the rest obtained from reference TRBV7-9 and TRBJ1-1, is as follows: DTGVSQNPRHKITKRGQNVTFRCDPISEHNRLYWYRQTLGQGPEFLTYFQNEAQLEKSRLLSDRFSAERPKGSFSTLEIQRTEQGDSAMYLCASSLWPRGSNTEAFFGQGTRLTVV.

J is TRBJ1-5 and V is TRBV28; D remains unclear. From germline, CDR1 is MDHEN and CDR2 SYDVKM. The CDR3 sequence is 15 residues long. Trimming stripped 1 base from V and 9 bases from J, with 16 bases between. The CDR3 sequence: CASSLSVRPRPPQHF. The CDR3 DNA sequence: TGTGCCAGCAGTTTATCGGTGCGGCCCCGCCCGCCCCAGCATTTT. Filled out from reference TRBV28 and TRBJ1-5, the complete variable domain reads DVKVTQSSRYLVKRTGEKVFLECVQDMDHENMFWYRQDPGLGLRLIYFSYDVKMKEKGDIPEGYSVSREKKERFSLILESASTNQTSMYLCASSLSVRPRPPQHFGDGTRLSIL.

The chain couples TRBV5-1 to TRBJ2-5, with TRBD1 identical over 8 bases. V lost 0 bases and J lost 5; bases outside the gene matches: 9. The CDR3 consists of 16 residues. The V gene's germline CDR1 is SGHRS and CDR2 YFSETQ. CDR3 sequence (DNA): TGCGCCAGCAGCTTGGCCGGGGGCCCAGGGGGCGAGACCCAGTACTTC. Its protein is CASSLAGGPGGETQYF. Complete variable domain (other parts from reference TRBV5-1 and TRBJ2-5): KAGVTQTPRYLIKTRGQQVTLSCSPISGHRSVSWYQQTPGQGLQFLFEYFSETQRNKGNFPGRFSGRQFSNSRSEMNVSTLELGDSALYLCASSLAGGPGGETQYFGPGTRLLVL.

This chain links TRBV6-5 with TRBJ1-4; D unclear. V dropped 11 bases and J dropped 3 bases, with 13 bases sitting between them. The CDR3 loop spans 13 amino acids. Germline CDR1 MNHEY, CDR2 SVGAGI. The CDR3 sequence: CAAGSSPNEKLFF. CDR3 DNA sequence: TGTGCCGCCGGTAGTTCTCCTAATGAAAAACTGTTTTTT.

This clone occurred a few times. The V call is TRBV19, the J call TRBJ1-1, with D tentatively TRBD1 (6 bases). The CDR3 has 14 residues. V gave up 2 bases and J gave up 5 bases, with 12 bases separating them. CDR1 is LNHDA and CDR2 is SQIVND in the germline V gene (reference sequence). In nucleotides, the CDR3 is TGTGCCAGTAGTATAACCAGGGGTTGGACTGAAGCTTTCTTT. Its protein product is CASSITRGWTEAFF. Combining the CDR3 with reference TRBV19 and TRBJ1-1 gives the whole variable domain DGGITQSPKYLFRKEGQNVTLSCEQNLNHDAMYWYRQDPGQGLRLIYYSQIVNDFQKGDIAEGYSVSREKKESFPLTVTSAQKNPTAFYLCASSITRGWTEAFFGQGTRLTVV.

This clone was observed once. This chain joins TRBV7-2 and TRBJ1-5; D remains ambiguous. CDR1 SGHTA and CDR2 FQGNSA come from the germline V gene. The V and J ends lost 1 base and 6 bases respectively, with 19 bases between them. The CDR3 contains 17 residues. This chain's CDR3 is CASSLGQASSLGQPQHF. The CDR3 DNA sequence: TGTGCCAGCAGCTTAGGCCAGGCGAGTTCGCTGGGTCAGCCCCAGCATTTT. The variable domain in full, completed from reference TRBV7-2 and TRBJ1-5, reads GAGVSQSPSNKVTEKGKDVELRCDPISGHTALYWYRQSLGQGLEFLIYFQGNSAPDKSGLPSDRFSAERTGGSVSTLTIQRTQQEDSAVYLCASSLGQASSLGQPQHFGDGTRLSIL.

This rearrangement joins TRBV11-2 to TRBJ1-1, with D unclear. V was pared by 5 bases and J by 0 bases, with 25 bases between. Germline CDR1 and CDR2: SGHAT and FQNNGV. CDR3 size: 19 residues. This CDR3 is CASSHPLHRAGSLNTEAFF. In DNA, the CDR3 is TGTGCCAGCAGCCACCCGTTACATAGAGCGGGGTCCTTGAACACTGAAGCTTTCTTT.

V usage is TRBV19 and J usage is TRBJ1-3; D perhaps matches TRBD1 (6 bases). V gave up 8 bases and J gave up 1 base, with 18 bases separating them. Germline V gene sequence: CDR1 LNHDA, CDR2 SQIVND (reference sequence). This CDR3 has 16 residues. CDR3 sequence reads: CASSTGTTRSGNTIYF. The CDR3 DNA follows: TGTGCCAGTTCGACAGGAACGACTCGATCTGGAAACACCATATATTTT.

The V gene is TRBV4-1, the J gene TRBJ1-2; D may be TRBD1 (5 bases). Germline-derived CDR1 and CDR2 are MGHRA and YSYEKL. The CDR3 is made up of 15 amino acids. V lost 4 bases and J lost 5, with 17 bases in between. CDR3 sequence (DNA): TGCGCCAGCAGCCCCTTTGAAGGGAAGGGGTATGGCTACACCTTC. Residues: CASSPFEGKGYGYTF.

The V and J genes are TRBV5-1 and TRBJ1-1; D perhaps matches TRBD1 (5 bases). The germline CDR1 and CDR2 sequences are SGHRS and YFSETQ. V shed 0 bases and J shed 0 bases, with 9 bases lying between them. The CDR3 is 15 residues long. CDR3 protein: CASSLAAGLNTEAFF. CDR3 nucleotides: TGCGCCAGCAGCTTGGCTGCAGGGCTGAACACTGAAGCTTTCTTT.

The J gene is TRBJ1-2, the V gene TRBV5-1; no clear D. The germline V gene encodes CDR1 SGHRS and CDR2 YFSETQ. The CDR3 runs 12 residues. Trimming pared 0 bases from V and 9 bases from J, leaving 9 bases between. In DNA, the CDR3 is TGCGCCAGCAGCTTGGCCGGGGAAAGCTACACCTTC. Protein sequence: CASSLAGESYTF. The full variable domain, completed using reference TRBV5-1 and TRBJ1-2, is KAGVTQTPRYLIKTRGQQVTLSCSPISGHRSVSWYQQTPGQGLQFLFEYFSETQRNKGNFPGRFSGRQFSNSRSEMNVSTLELGDSALYLCASSLAGESYTFGSGTRLTVV.

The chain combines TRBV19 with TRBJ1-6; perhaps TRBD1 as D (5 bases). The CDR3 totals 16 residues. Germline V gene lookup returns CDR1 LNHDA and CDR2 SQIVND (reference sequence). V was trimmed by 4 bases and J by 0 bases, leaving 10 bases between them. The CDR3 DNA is TGTGCCAGTAGTACAGGGCCGAGCTCCTATAATTCACCCCTCCACTTT. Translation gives CASSTGPSSYNSPLHF. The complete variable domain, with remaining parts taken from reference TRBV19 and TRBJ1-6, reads DGGITQSPKYLFRKEGQNVTLSCEQNLNHDAMYWYRQDPGQGLRLIYYSQIVNDFQKGDIAEGYSVSREKKESFPLTVTSAQKNPTAFYLCASSTGPSSYNSPLHFGNGTRLTVT.